This T cell receptor (beta chain) was found in a study of neurological immune-mediated disorders. Indicated time point: longitudinal time-point 3. The unsorted libraries were generated from a total of 2 million PBMCs, which had been stored in RNAlater at -80 C. CDR3 size: 12 residues. Germline V gene sequence: CDR1 SNHLY, CDR2 FYNNEI. Between the trimmed V and J ends, which lost 8 bases and 9 bases, there was a span of 14 bases. This clonotype was recorded many times. The antigen remains unidentified. 5'RACE generated cDNA with 10-nucleotide random UMIs. MiXCR, run by TCRdb on the 5' RACE reads, gives a single entry per CDR3 protein. Of roughly 100,000 distinct CDR3 sequences in the sample, 10% to 11% were seen once. Study-wide results and caveats: Sharing of CDR3 amino acid sequences among expanded clones across subjects was absent, suggesting private repertoires in all groups. The greatest TCR clonal expansion appeared in HTLV-1-associated myelopathy and the smallest, falling below healthy controls, in multiple sclerosis.

The genes are TRBV2 and TRBJ2-1, with D perhaps TRBD2 (6 bases). The sequenced sample consisted of PBMCs. This sequence originates from a female donor with HTLV-1-associated myelopathy (HAM/TSP). The CDR3 DNA reads as TGTGCCAGCGTGGGGGAGGTCCCTGAGCAGTTCTTC. It translates to CASVGEVPEQFF.